Following are 12 T cell receptor beta chains from one sample sequenced in a study of blood T cell repertoires in COVID-19. Here immunoSEQ multiplex PCR was the method, and the copy in TCRdb shows in-frame clones only, minus some. The table has 200,000 or so clones, about 83% seen once; the top ten hold approximately 5.1%. Sequenced material: peripheral blood. The receptors originated from a woman in her seventies with active or convalescent COVID-19.

V is TRBV4-1 and J is TRBJ1-1; the D is unclear. Germline CDR1 reads MGHRA; CDR2 reads YSYEKL. The CDR3 spans 15 residues. With 5 bases removed from V and 1 base from J, the gap between germline ends came to 14 bases. CDR3 region: CASSNLEGSNTEAFF. The CDR3 DNA is TGCGCCAGCAGCAACTTGGAGGGTTCGAACACTGAAGCTTTCTTT.

This rearrangement joins TRBV11-2 to TRBJ2-1; maybe TRBD1 (5 bases). CDR3 length: 15 amino acids. Germline CDR1 and CDR2: SGHAT and FQNNGV. V lost 6 bases and J lost 0, with 12 bases in between. The CDR3 reads CASRPTGSSYNEQFF. CDR3 DNA: TGTGCCAGCAGACCTACAGGCAGCTCCTACAATGAGCAGTTCTTC.

CDR3 protein: CASSLAGPRGVNEQFF. CDR3 nucleotides: TGTGCCAGCAGCTTAGCGGGACCCCGGGGCGTCAATGAGCAGTTCTTC. This sequence joins TRBV7-3 and TRBJ2-1, with D maybe TRBD2 (6 bases). Per the germline V gene, CDR1 is SGHTA and CDR2 is FQGTGA. The CDR3 is made up of 16 amino acids. The V end was cut by 2 bases, the J end by 6 bases, with 17 bases between.

A few counts support this clone. The chain has TRBV11-2 and TRBJ2-7; no firm D call. The CDR3 length is 15 residues. The V gene lost 3 bases and the J gene lost 0 bases, with 12 bases spanning the gap. In germline, CDR1 is SGHAT, CDR2 FQNNGV. The CDR3 protein is CASSFLRTASYEQYF. The CDR3 nucleotides are TGTGCCAGCAGCTTCCTACGAACCGCCTCCTACGAGCAGTACTTC.

J is TRBJ1-2 and V is TRBV29-1; D perhaps matches TRBD1 (6 bases). The CDR3 covers 14 residues. Germline CDR1 is SQVTM and CDR2 is ANQGSEA. The ends were cut back, 5 bases at V and 7 bases at J, with 20 bases in the middle. The CDR3 nucleotides are TGCAGCGTTCAGATTGGGTTGGGGGCGGGTGGCTACACCTTC. Protein product: CSVQIGLGAGGYTF.

DNA for the CDR3: TGTGCCAGCAGTGAATATTCAGGGGGTAATTCACCCCTCCACTTT. This codes for CASSEYSGGNSPLHF. V is TRBV6-1 and J is TRBJ1-6, with TRBD1 identical over 7 bases. The V segment lost 2 bases and the J segment 6 bases; nucleotides outside the gene matches: 4. CDR1 and CDR2 (germline): MNHNS, SASEGT. This CDR3 region has 15 residues.

This chain connects TRBV20-1 to TRBJ2-7; D gene unclear. The V and J ends lost 3 bases and 6 bases respectively, with 12 bases between them. The CDR3 spans 12 residues. Germline-derived CDR1 and CDR2 are DFQATT and SNEGSKA (reference sequence). The CDR3 region is CSASWQVGEQYF. The CDR3 DNA sequence: TGCAGTGCTAGTTGGCAGGTCGGCGAGCAGTACTTC.

This clone showed up just a few times. The J gene is TRBJ1-1, the V gene TRBV6-1; TRBD1 agrees at 9 bases. The V gene end was trimmed by 2 bases and the J gene end by 2 bases; junction bases not matched to a gene: 9. Germline V lookup: CDR1 MNHNS, CDR2 SASEGT. The CDR3 is 17 residues long. CDR3 residues: CASSEWHRGRVNTEAFF. CDR3 coding DNA: TGTGCCAGCAGTGAATGGCACAGGGGGCGAGTTAACACTGAAGCTTTCTTT.

This clone was detected a few times. The chain combines TRBV28 with TRBJ1-3, with no clear D. There are 15 residues in the CDR3. V lost 3 bases and J lost 5, with 14 bases in between. Germline V gives CDR1 MDHEN, CDR2 SYDVKM. Here the CDR3 DNA reads TGTGCCAGCAGTTTTGGAGGGCTCGTTAGAAACACCATATATTTT. As protein: CASSFGGLVRNTIYF.

The CDR3 loop is CASSQATGQETQYF. The CDR3, as DNA: TGCGCCAGCAGCCAGGCGACAGGACAAGAGACCCAGTACTTC. The chain carries TRBV5-1 and TRBJ2-5; a possible D gene is TRBD1 (6 bases). Germline V gives CDR1 SGHRS, CDR2 YFSETQ. The CDR3 runs 14 residues. V was pared by 4 bases and J by 2 bases, with 12 bases between.

The chain carries TRBV27 and TRBJ1-6; possible D gene TRBD1, 5 bases. The CDR3 contains 14 residues. Deletions cut 4 bases from V and 9 bases from J, with 13 bases between. Germline loops: CDR1 MNHEY, CDR2 SMNVEV (reference sequence). The CDR3: CASSSGTGSSPLHF. CDR3 DNA: TGTGCCAGCAGTTCCGGGACCGGGAGTTCACCCCTCCACTTT.

J is TRBJ1-3 and V is TRBV7-9; 7 bases match TRBD1. The CDR3 spans 15 residues. V trimming: 3 bases; J trimming: 0 bases; junction bases outside the gene matches: 2. Germline lookup yields CDR1 SEHNR and CDR2 FQNEAQ (reference sequence). Here the CDR3 DNA reads TGTGCCAGCAGCTTCAGGGGGGACTCTGGAAACACCATATATTTT. It encodes CASSFRGDSGNTIYF.